The subject of this entry is one TCR beta chain. This record comes from a study of CXCR3-negative and CXCR3-positive naive CD8 T cells. cDNA libraries for TRB were generated by 5' RACE incorporating UMI labels. Reprocessing the 5' RACE reads, TCRdb reports a single entry for every CDR3 protein and omits DNA. The specimen's table records around 8,000 distinct CDR3 sequences. Some 300,000 cells per CD8+ T cell subset were flow-sorted in triplicate. The CDR3 has 14 amino acids. Germline V gene sequence: CDR1 MNHEY, CDR2 SVGAGI. The clonotype originates from a human donor in good health. Some clones in this sample may be carry-over from other donors' samples. Sequencing used naive CXCR3- CD8+ T cells from blood. Subset specified: CD45RO-CCR7+CD27+CD95- naive CD8+ T cells lacking CXCR3 (TNR3-). The J gene is TRBJ1-6, the V gene TRBV6-5. The CDR3 protein is CASSYSNSGSPLHF.